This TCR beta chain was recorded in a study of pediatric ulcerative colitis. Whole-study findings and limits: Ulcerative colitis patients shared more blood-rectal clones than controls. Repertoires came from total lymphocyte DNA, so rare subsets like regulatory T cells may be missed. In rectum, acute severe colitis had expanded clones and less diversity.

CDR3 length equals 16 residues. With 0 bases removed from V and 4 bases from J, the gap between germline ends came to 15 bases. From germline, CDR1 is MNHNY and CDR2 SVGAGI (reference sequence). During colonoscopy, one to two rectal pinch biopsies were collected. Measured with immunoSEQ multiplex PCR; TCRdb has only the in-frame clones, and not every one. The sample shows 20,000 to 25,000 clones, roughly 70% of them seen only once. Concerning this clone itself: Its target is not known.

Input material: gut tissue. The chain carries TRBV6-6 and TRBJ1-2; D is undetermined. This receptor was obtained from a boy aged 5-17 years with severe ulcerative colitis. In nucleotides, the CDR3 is TGTGCCAGCAGTTACTCCTACCATGGACGCGCCTATGGCTACACCTTC. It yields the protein CASSYSYHGRAYGYTF.